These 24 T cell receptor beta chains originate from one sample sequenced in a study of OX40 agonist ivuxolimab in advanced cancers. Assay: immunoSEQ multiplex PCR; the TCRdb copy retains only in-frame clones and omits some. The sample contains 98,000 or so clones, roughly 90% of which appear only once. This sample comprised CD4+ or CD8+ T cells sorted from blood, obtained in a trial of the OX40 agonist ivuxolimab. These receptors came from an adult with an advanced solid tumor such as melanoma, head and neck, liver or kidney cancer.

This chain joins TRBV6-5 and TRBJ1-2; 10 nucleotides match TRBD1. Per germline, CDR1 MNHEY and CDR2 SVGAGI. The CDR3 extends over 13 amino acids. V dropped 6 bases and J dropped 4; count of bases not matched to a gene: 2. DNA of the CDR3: TGTGCCAGCAGACGACAGGGGGCCTATGGCTACACCTTC. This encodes CASRRQGAYGYTF.

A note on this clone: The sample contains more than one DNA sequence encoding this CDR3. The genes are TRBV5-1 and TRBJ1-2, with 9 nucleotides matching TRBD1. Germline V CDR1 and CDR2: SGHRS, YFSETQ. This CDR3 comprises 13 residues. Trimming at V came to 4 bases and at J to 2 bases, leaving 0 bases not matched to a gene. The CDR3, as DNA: TGCGCCAGCAGCGGGACAGGGAACTATGGCTACACCTTC. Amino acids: CASSGTGNYGYTF. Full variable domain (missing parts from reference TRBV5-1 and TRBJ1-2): KAGVTQTPRYLIKTRGQQVTLSCSPISGHRSVSWYQQTPGQGLQFLFEYFSETQRNKGNFPGRFSGRQFSNSRSEMNVSTLELGDSALYLCASSGTGNYGYTFGSGTRLTVV.

CDR3 in amino acids: CASSWGQGPGNTIYF. CDR3 sequence (DNA): TGTGCCAGCAGCTGGGGACAGGGCCCAGGAAACACCATATATTTT. V usage is TRBV5-4 and J usage is TRBJ1-3, with 9 bases identical to TRBD1. Germline assignment: CDR1 SGHNT and CDR2 YYREEE (reference sequence). V shed 3 bases and J 4 bases; nucleotides not matched to a gene: 5. The CDR3 extends over 15 amino acids. Variable domain in full (rest from reference TRBV5-4 and TRBJ1-3): ETGVTQSPTHLIKTRGQQVTLRCSSQSGHNTVSWYQQALGQGPQFIFQYYREEENGRGNFPPRFSGLQFPNYSSELNVNALELDDSALYLCASSWGQGPGNTIYFGEGSWLTVV.

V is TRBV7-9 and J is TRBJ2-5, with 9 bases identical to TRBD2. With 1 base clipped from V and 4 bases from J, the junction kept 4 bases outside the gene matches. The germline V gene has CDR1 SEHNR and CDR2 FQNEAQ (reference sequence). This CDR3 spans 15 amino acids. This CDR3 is CASSLDGLARETQYF. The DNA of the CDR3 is TGTGCCAGCAGCTTAGACGGACTAGCGCGAGAGACCCAGTACTTC.

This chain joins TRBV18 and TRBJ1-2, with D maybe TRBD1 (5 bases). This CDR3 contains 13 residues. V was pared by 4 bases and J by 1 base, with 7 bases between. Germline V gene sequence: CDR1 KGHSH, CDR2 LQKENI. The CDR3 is CASSLTDNYGYTF. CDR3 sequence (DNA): TGTGCCAGCTCACTGACAGATAACTATGGCTACACCTTC.

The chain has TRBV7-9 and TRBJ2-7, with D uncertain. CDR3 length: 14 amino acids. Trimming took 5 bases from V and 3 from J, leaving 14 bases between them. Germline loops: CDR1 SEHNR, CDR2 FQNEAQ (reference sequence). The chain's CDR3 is CASSGNPSVYEQYF. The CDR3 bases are TGTGCCAGCAGCGGAAACCCGTCCGTCTACGAGCAGTACTTC.

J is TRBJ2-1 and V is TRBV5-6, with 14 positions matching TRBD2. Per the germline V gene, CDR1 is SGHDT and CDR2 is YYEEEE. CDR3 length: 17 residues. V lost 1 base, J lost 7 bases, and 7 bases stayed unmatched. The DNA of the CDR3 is TGTGCCAGCAGCTTGCGTGGGACTAGCGGGAGAGTAAATGAGCAGTTCTTC. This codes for CASSLRGTSGRVNEQFF.

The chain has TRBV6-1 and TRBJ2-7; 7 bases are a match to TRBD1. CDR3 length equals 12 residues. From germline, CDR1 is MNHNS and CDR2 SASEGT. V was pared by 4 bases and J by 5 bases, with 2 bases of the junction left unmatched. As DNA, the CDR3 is TGTGCCAGCAGTGGGCAGGGGGACGAGCAGTACTTC. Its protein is CASSGQGDEQYF.

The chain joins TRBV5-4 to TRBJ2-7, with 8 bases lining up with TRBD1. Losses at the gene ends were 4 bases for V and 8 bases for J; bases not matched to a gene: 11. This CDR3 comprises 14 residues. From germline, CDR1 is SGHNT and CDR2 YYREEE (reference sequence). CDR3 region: CASSLGQVHTQQYF. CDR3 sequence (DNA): TGTGCCAGCAGCCTGGGACAGGTCCATACGCAGCAGTACTTC.

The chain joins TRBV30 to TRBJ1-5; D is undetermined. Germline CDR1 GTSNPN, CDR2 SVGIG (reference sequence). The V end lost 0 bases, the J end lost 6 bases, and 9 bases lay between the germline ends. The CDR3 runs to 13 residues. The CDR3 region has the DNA TGTGCCTGGAGTGTACACCCCCGTCAGCCCCAGCATTTT. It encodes CAWSVHPRQPQHF.

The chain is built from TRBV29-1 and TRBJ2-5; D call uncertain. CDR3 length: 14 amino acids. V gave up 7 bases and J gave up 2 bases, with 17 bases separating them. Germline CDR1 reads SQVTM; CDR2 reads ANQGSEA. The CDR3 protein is CSAMDAPLQETQYF. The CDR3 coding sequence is TGCAGCGCCATGGACGCCCCGCTACAAGAGACCCAGTACTTC.

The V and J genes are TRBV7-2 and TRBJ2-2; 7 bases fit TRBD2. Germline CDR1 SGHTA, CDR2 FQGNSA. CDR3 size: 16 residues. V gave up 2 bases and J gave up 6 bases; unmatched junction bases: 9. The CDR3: CASSLIHGLGSGELFF. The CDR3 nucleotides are TGTGCCAGCAGCTTAATACATGGACTAGGCTCCGGGGAGCTGTTTTTT.

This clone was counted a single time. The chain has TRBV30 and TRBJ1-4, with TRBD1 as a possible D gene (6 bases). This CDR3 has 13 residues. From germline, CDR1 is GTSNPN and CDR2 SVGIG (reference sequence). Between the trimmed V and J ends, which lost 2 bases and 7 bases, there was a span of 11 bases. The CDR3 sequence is CAWSRGASEKLFF. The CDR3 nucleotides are TGTGCCTGGAGTAGGGGGGCTAGTGAAAAACTGTTTTTT. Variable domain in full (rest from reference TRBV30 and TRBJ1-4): SQTIHQWPATLVQPVGSPLSLECTVEGTSNPNLYWYRQAAGRGLQLLFYSVGIGQISSEVPQNLSASRPQDRQFILSSKKLLLSDSGFYLCAWSRGASEKLFFGSGTQLSVL.

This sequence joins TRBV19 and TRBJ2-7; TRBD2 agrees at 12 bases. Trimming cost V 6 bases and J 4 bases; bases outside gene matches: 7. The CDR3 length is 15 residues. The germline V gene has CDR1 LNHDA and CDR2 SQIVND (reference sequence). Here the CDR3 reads CASSETSGGEYEQYF. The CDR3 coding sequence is TGTGCCAGTAGCGAGACTAGCGGGGGAGAATACGAGCAGTACTTC. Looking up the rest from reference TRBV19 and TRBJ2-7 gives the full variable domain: DGGITQSPKYLFRKEGQNVTLSCEQNLNHDAMYWYRQDPGQGLRLIYYSQIVNDFQKGDIAEGYSVSREKKESFPLTVTSAQKNPTAFYLCASSETSGGEYEQYFGPGTRLTVT.

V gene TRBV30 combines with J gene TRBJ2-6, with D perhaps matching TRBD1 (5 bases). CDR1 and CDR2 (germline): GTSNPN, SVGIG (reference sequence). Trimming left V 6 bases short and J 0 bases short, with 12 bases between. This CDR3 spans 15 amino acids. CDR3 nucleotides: TGTGCCTGTTCCAGGGCCAACTCTGGGGCCAACGTCCTGACTTTC. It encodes CACSRANSGANVLTF.

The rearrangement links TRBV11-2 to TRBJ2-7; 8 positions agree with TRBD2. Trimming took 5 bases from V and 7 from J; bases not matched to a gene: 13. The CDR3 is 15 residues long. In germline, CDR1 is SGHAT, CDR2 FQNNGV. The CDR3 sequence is CASSPTTSGGREQYF. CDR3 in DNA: TGTGCCAGCAGCCCCACCACTAGCGGAGGGCGGGAGCAGTACTTC.

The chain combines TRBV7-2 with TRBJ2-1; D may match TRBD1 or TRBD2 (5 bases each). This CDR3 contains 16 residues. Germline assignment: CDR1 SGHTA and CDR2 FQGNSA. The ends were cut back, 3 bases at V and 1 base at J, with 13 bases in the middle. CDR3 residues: CASSLPGTSSYNEQFF. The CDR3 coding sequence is TGTGCCAGCAGCTTGCCCGGGACCTCATCCTACAATGAGCAGTTCTTC. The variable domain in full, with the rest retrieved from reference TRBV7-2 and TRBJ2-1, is GAGVSQSPSNKVTEKGKDVELRCDPISGHTALYWYRQSLGQGLEFLIYFQGNSAPDKSGLPSDRFSAERTGGSVSTLTIQRTQQEDSAVYLCASSLPGTSSYNEQFFGPGTRLTVL.

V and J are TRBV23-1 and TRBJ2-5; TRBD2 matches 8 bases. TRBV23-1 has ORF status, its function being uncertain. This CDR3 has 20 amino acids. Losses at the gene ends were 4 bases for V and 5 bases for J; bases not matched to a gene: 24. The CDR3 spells CASSLARPPGREGPRETQYF. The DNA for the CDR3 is TGCGCCAGCAGTCTGGCGCGGCCCCCGGGACGGGAGGGCCCTCGGGAGACCCAGTACTTC.

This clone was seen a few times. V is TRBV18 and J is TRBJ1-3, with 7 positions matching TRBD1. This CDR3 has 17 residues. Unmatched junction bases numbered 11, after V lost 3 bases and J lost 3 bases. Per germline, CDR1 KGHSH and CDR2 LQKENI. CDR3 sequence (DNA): TGTGCCAGCTCACCTAACCCCCCACAGGGGAGTGGAAACACCATATATTTT. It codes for CASSPNPPQGSGNTIYF. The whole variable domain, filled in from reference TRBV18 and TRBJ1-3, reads NAGVMQNPRHLVRRRGQEARLRCSPMKGHSHVYWYRQLPEEGLKFMVYLQKENIIDESGMPKERFSAEFPKEGPSILRIQQVVRGDSAAYFCASSPNPPQGSGNTIYFGEGSWLTVV.

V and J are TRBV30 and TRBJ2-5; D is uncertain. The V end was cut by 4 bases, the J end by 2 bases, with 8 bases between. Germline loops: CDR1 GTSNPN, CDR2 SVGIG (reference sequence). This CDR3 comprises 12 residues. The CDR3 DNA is TGTGCCTGGAATGCAGGTCAAGAGACCCAGTACTTC. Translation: CAWNAGQETQYF.

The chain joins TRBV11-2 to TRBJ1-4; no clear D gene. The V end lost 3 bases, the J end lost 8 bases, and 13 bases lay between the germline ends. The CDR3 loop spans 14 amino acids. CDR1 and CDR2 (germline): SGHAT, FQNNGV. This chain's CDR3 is CASSFAGSGEKLFF. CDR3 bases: TGTGCCAGCAGCTTTGCCGGGTCTGGCGAAAAACTGTTTTTT.

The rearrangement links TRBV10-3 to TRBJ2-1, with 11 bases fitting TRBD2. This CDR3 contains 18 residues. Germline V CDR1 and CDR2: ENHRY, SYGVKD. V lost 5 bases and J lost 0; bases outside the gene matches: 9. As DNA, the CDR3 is TGTGCCATCAGTCCGGGACTAGCGGATGGATCCTCCTACAATGAGCAGTTCTTC. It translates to CAISPGLADGSSYNEQFF.

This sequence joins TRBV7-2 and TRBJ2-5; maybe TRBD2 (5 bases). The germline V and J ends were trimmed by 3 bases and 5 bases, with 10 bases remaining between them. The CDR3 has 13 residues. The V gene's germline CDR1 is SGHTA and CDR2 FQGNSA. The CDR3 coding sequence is TGTGCCAGCAGCTTCTACGGGGAGGAGACCCAGTACTTC. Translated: CASSFYGEETQYF.

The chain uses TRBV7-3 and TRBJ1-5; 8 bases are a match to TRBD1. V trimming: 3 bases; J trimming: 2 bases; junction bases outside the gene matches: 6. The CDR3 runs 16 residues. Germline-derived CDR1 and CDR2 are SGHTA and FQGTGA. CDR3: CASSFGAGGGNQPQHF. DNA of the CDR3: TGTGCCAGCAGCTTCGGAGCAGGGGGCGGCAATCAGCCCCAGCATTTT. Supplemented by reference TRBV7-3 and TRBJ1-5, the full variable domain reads GAGVSQTPSNKVTEKGKYVELRCDPISGHTALYWYRQSLGQGPEFLIYFQGTGAADDSGLPNDRFFAVRPEGSVSTLKIQRTERGDSAVYLCASSFGAGGGNQPQHFGDGTRLSIL.